This TCR beta chain was found in a study of blood T cell repertoires in COVID-19. Study summary: Donors in the United States, Italy and Spain gave samples during acute or convalescent COVID-19. The cDNA or gDNA used as material had been derived from T cells, B-cell-depleted T cells, or PBMCs.

Per the original data handling: Estimation of nucleated cell counts relied on the amplification of reference gene primers. Clones were sequenced by immunoSEQ multiplex PCR, and TCRdb holds only the in-frame ones, with some missing. The V and J calls and clone size come from that table; D and trimming were worked out from the DNA. The sample includes 120,000 to 150,000 clones, about 84% of them seen just once. Germline values: CDR1 KGHSH, CDR2 LQKENI. The CDR3 contains 18 residues. Losses at the gene ends were 2 bases for V and 0 bases for J; bases not matched to a gene: 6. Material: peripheral blood. The rearrangement joins TRBV18 to TRBJ1-3; 11 positions agree with TRBD1. The source is a man aged 55 to 69 with active or convalescent COVID-19. CDR3 sequence: CASSPRTGGTNSGNTIYF. The DNA for the CDR3 is TGTGCCAGCTCACCAAGGACAGGGGGCACTAACTCTGGAAACACCATATATTTT.